The T cell receptor beta chain described here comes from a study of liver allograft versus peripheral blood T cells. The wider study: Recipients' peripheral blood served as the comparator for T cell receptor repertoires in transplanted livers.

Only a few counts were recorded for this clonotype. The CDR3 spans 14 residues. CDR1 is DFQATT and CDR2 is SNEGSKA in the germline V gene (reference sequence). Trimming removed 2 bases from V and 5 bases from J, with 12 bases in between. In TCRdb, the reads were re-called with MiXCR into one record per CDR3 protein. The data hold around 9,100 distinct CDR3 sequences, with about 15% observed a single time. The TCR comes from a human patient who had a liver transplant. Among the T cells, some may be from the graft donor. The chain couples TRBV20-1 to TRBJ2-2; D may be TRBD1 (5 bases). CDR3 sequence: CSARTAKGTGELFF. The DNA for the CDR3 is TGCAGTGCTAGAACAGCAAAGGGGACCGGGGAGCTGTTTTTT.